Following are 9 T cell receptor beta chains from one sample sequenced in a study of human T cells and chemical hapten exposure (dated by TCRdb to the early 2020s). Libraries were made using RACE. The sequencer listed for this sample is NextSeq 500. The raw public data were reprocessed by TCRdb itself: fastp quality trimming at Q25, MiXCR clonotype calling, in-frame beta chains only. Duplicate CDR3 protein sequences are folded into a single record with the most common DNA and genes. A total of around 260,000 distinct CDR3 sequences appear in this sample, approximately 8.6% of them only once. The ten largest clonotypes hold 2% to 3% of the sample. The time point tag for this specimen amounts to: pre-sensitization, week 0. The sample's treatment or condition label is to be understood as: therapeutic diphenylcyclopropenone sensitization with weekly scalp DPC. This material consisted of whole blood, taken in connection with sensitization to the hapten diphenylcyclopropenone (DPC). These receptors all stem from a woman aged 40 to 50 with alopecia areata. Some clones in this sample may be carry-over from other donors' samples.

The chain has TRBV7-9 and TRBJ2-7; 9 bases line up with TRBD1. The CDR3 is 13 amino acids. With V trimmed by 6 bases and J by 5 bases, 5 bases remained unmatched. Germline lookup yields CDR1 SEHNR and CDR2 FQNEAQ (reference sequence). CDR3 amino acids: CASRGTGIHEQYF. CDR3 sequence (DNA): TGTGCCAGCAGAGGGACAGGGATCCACGAGCAGTACTTC.

This clonotype was recorded only once. The V gene is TRBV6-5, the J gene TRBJ2-2; D is ambiguous. This CDR3 is built from 18 residues. The germline V gene encodes CDR1 MNHEY and CDR2 SVGAGI. Trimming left V 2 bases short and J 2 bases short, with 18 bases between. The CDR3 protein is CASSYALSGSANTGELFF. CDR3 nucleotide sequence: TGTGCCAGCAGTTACGCCCTTTCGGGCTCCGCAAACACCGGGGAGCTGTTTTTT.

The V gene is TRBV29-1, the J gene TRBJ2-1; no definite D call. The CDR3 is 15 residues long. Germline loops: CDR1 SQVTM, CDR2 ANQGSEA. The germline V and J ends were trimmed by 7 bases and 0 bases, with 16 bases remaining between them. CDR3 residues: CSAARGSLSYNEQFF. CDR3 nucleotide sequence: TGCAGCGCCGCGAGAGGCTCCCTCTCCTACAATGAGCAGTTCTTC.

This clonotype was observed a handful of times. The V and J genes are TRBV6-1 and TRBJ1-4, with 12 positions matching TRBD1. This CDR3 comprises 15 residues. V lost 6 bases, J lost 8 bases, and 7 bases stayed unmatched. CDR1 MNHNS and CDR2 SASEGT come from the germline V gene. CDR3 sequence reads: CASSQMGQGAEKLFF. CDR3 DNA sequence: TGTGCCAGCAGCCAGATGGGACAGGGGGCCGAAAAACTGTTTTTT.

This clonotype showed up just a few times. This chain links TRBV6-2 or TRBV6-3 with TRBJ1-5, with 7 bases aligning to TRBD1. The CDR3 contains 21 residues. Looked up from germline, CDR1 is MNHEY and CDR2 is SVGEGT. The V segment lost 2 bases and the J segment 0 bases; nucleotides outside the gene matches: 19. For the CDR3, the DNA is TGTGCCAGCAGTTACAACCGGGACAGCAGTTCCACCTCTTATAGCAATCAGCCCCAGCATTTT. The encoded protein is CASSYNRDSSSTSYSNQPQHF.

The chain links TRBV3-1 to TRBJ1-5; TRBD1 aligns across 8 bases. Germline assignment: CDR1 LGHDT and CDR2 YNNKEL (reference sequence). Losses at the gene ends were 4 bases for V and 7 bases for J; bases not matched to a gene: 12. CDR3 length: 16 residues. The CDR3 region is CASSPDRAGLGQPQHF. The CDR3 DNA sequence: TGTGCCAGCAGCCCGGACAGGGCCGGTTTGGGACAGCCCCAGCATTTT. The full variable domain, rest sourced from reference TRBV3-1 and TRBJ1-5, is DTAVSQTPKYLVTQMGNDKSIKCEQNLGHDTMYWYKQDSKKFLKIMFSYNNKELIINETVPNRFSPKSPDKAHLNLHINSLELGDSAVYFCASSPDRAGLGQPQHFGDGTRLSIL.

Only a few counts were recorded for this clonotype. The J gene is TRBJ2-3, the V gene TRBV12-3 or TRBV12-4; D uncertain. The CDR3 consists of 12 residues. Trimming stripped 6 bases from V and 14 bases from J, with 18 bases between. The CDR3 region is CASRPDWNDVYF. For the CDR3, the DNA is TGTGCCAGCAGACCCGACTGGAACGATGTGTATTTT.

The chain combines TRBV5-1 with TRBJ2-5; 9 nucleotides match TRBD1. Germline V gene sequence: CDR1 SGHRS, CDR2 YFSETQ. This CDR3 region has 14 residues. Losses at the gene ends were 4 bases for V and 4 bases for J; bases not matched to a gene: 5. The CDR3 nucleotides are TGCGCCAGCAGCGACGGGACAGGGCTAGAGACCCAGTACTTC. Protein product: CASSDGTGLETQYF.

The V and J genes are TRBV7-6 and TRBJ2-1, with a possible D match to TRBD2 (6 bases). In germline, CDR1 is SGHVS, CDR2 FNYEAQ. The V gene lost 3 bases and the J gene lost 6 bases, with 15 bases spanning the gap. This CDR3 has 15 amino acids. The CDR3 DNA is TGTGCCAGCAGCTTGGTAGCGGCGTCGTTCAATGAGCAGTTCTTC. It specifies CASSLVAASFNEQFF. Full variable domain (remainder filled in from reference TRBV7-6 and TRBJ2-1): GAGVSQSPRYKVTKRGQDVALRCDPISGHVSLYWYRQALGQGPEFLTYFNYEAQQDKSGLPNDRFSAERPEGSISTLTIQRTEQRDSAMYRCASSLVAASFNEQFFGPGTRLTVL.